The 3 T cell receptor beta chains given below trace back to one sample, sequenced in a study of cytomegalovirus exposure and HLA in healthy donors (dated by TCRdb to 2016 to 2017). To prepare the library, the immunoSEQ multiplex PCR assay was applied. For the multiplex PCR, a mixture combining 60 forward primers for TCR Vbeta segments and 13 reverse primers for TCR Jbeta segments was used. Held by TCRdb, this immuneACCESS table contains in-frame sequences only and omits some clones. Under half of the omission traces to an unresolved V gene where checked; the cause of the rest is unknown. In this sample's table one finds roughly 60,000 clones. Jointly, the top ten make up roughly 4% of the sample. The sequenced sample consisted of PBMCs. The source of these receptors is a woman between 18 and 29 years old in good health and CMV-seronegative.

This rearrangement joins TRBV25-1 to TRBJ1-1, with TRBD1 as a possible D gene (6 bases). Per germline, CDR1 MGHDK and CDR2 SYGVNS. V lost 2 bases and J lost 1, with 11 bases in between. The CDR3 runs 15 residues. The DNA of the CDR3 is TGTGCCAGCAGTGAAACGGCAGGGGCGAACACTGAAGCTTTCTTT. This translates into CASSETAGANTEAFF.

The chain is built from TRBV14 and TRBJ1-5; D is unclear. V was shortened by 0 bases and J by 0 bases, with 24 bases between the two germline ends. CDR3 length equals 21 residues. Per the germline V gene, CDR1 is SGHDN and CDR2 is FVKESK. CDR3 in DNA: TGTGCCAGCAGCCAAGATGTACATCGGGAGAGGGATATATATAGCAATCAGCCCCAGCATTTT. Residues: CASSQDVHRERDIYSNQPQHF.

The chain has TRBV5-1 and TRBJ2-7, with a weak D call TRBD2 (6 bases). CDR3 length equals 14 residues. From germline, CDR1 is SGHRS and CDR2 YFSETQ. V was cut by 5 bases and J by 6 bases, with 18 bases left in between. CDR3 coding DNA: TGCGCCAGCAGGCCCGGAGGGGAAGGGGCCGAGCAGTACTTC. This encodes CASRPGGEGAEQYF. Together with reference TRBV5-1 and TRBJ2-7, the CDR3 gives the full variable domain: KAGVTQTPRYLIKTRGQQVTLSCSPISGHRSVSWYQQTPGQGLQFLFEYFSETQRNKGNFPGRFSGRQFSNSRSEMNVSTLELGDSALYLCASRPGGEGAEQYFGPGTRLTVT.